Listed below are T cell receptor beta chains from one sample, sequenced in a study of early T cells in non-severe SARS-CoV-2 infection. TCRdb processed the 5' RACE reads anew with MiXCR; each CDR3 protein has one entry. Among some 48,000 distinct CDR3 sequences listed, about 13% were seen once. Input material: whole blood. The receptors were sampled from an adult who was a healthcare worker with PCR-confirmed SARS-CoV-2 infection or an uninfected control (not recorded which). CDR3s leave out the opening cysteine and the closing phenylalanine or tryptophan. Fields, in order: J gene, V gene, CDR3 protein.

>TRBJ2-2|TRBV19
ASSRVAGQGFTGELF
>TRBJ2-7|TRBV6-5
ASSYGGTYEQY
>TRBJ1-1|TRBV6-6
ASESQGTYTEAF
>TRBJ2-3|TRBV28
ASSLQGEGTDTQY
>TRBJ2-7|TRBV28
ASSYNRGEQY
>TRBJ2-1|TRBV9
ASGGRASNEQF
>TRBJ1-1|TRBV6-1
ASSEAIRGAF
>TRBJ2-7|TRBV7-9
ASSEEGLAGNNEQY
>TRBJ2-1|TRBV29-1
SVERGFEQF
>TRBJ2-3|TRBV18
ASSPFPGTSGTDTQY
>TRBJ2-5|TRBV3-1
ASSQGGETQY
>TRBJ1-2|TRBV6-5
ASSPRGYGYT
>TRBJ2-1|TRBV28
ASSPTGGTYNEQF
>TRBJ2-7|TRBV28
ASSFINEQY
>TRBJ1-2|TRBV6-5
ASSTLQTIFY
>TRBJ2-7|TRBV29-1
SVAVGGIEQY
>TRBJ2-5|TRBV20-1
SATGGETQY
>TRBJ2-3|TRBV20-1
SARVAGGKGDTDTQY
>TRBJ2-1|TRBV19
ASSIDHGLTYNEQF
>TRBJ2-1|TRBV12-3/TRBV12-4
ASSSRTSGGVPYPIAYNEQF
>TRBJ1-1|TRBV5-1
ASSLDFEAF
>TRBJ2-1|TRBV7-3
ASSFTPGQGNEQF
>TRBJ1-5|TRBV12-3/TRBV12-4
ASSWGQGANQPQH
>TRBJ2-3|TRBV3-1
ASSQEPSGIDTQY
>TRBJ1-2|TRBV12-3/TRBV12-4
ASSFGGVGGYT
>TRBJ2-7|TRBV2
ASKPSLAGEQRY
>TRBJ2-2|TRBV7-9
ASSFGLAGVTTGELF
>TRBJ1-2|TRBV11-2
ASSLAGSRQNYGYT
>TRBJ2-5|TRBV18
ASSPTGLGETQY
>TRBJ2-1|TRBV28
ASSGLSNEQF
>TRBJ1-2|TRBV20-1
SARDWEGTYGYT
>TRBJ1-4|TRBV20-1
SALDRARVNEKLF
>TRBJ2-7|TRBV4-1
ASSLGPSGSGYEQY
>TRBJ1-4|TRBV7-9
ASSFSTGAEKLF
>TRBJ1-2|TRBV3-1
ASSQELPNYGYT
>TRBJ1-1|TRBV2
ASTGQVNTEAF
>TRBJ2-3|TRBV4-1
ASSQGAGTDTQY
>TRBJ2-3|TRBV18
ASSPSAGLSTDTQY
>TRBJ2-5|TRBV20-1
SAIEGLAGRQETQY
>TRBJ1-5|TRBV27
ASSLWAANSNQPQH
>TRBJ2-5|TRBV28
ASSRSGGQTQY
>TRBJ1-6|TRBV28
ASSLLPGNSPLH
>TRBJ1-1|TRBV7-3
ASSQDRDHTEAF
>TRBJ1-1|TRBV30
AWTENGEAF
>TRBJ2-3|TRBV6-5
ASSYSGGFNADTQY
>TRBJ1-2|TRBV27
ASSSTRGRNGYT
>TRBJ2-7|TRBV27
ASSFTWQNSYEQY
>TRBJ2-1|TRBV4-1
ASSQAPRRSNEQF
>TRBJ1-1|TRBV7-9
ASSPRLGQAF
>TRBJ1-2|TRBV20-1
GTENYGYT
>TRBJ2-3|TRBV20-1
SARDPSAGTDTQY
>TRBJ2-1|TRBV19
ASSLGLAGAGNEQF
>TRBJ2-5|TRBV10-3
AVLVEGSQETQY
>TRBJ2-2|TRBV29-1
SPEGTGHDRELF
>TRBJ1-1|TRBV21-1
ASSPGTGRNRTEAF
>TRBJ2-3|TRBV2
ASSEGLDTDTQY
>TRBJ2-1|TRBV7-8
ASSPPLRLAGGRNEQF
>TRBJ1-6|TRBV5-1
ASSLQGQGNNSPLH
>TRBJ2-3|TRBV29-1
SVARATSTDTQY
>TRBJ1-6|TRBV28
ASSLSGYHNSPLH